These 31 T cell receptor beta chains came from one sample sequenced in a study of shared clonotypes between healthy human individuals. Assay used: immunoSEQ multiplex PCR; TCRdb lists only in-frame clones, some missing. The data show fewer than 700,000 clones, around 96% seen once. CD45RO-negative CD8 cells positively selected for CCR7 made up the naive population, which excluded terminally differentiated effector memory CD45RA+ cells. Sequenced input: naive CD8+ T cells sorted from blood. Receptors originate from a woman aged 25-40 years in good health.

This clone was picked up one time. This sequence joins TRBV6-5 and TRBJ1-2; D possibly corresponds to TRBD1 (5 bases). This CDR3 contains 14 residues. Per germline, CDR1 MNHEY and CDR2 SVGAGI. The CDR3 nucleotides are TGTGCAACCAGTTTCGGGGGGTCAAACTATGGCTACACCTTC. Translating it yields CATSFGGSNYGYTF.

This clone appeared a few times. The chain combines TRBV19 with TRBJ2-1; 11 bases are a match to TRBD2. The CDR3 is 16 residues long. Germline trimming cut 4 bases from V and 0 bases from J; bases unmatched to any gene: 2. The germline gives CDR1 LNHDA, CDR2 SQIVND (reference sequence). DNA of the CDR3: TGTGCCAGTAGTACTCTAGCGGGAGGCTCCTACAATGAGCAGTTCTTC. Its protein product is CASSTLAGGSYNEQFF.

The chain employs TRBV28 and TRBJ1-2; TRBD1 agrees at 7 bases. The CDR3 length is 14 residues. Germline V lookup: CDR1 MDHEN, CDR2 SYDVKM. The V gene end was trimmed by 3 bases and the J gene end by 4 bases; junction bases not matched to a gene: 5. CDR3 amino acids: CASSFRGTVYGYTF. The CDR3 DNA reads as TGTGCCAGCAGTTTCAGGGGGACCGTCTATGGCTACACCTTC.

The chain combines TRBV25-1 with TRBJ2-1; TRBD1 aligns across 9 bases. From germline, CDR1 is MGHDK and CDR2 SYGVNS. The V and J ends lost 4 bases and 3 bases, in that order; junction bases with no gene match: 7. The CDR3 spans 16 residues. Here the CDR3 reads CASSVLTGGIYNEQFF. CDR3 nucleotides: TGTGCCAGCAGTGTGCTAACAGGGGGCATCTACAATGAGCAGTTCTTC.

The rearrangement uses TRBV6-1 and TRBJ1-5; 7 bases line up with TRBD1. The CDR3 is made up of 14 amino acids. Trimming at V came to 7 bases and at J to 6 bases, leaving 9 bases not matched to a gene. The germline V gene has CDR1 MNHNS and CDR2 SASEGT. CDR3 region: CASTATGSGQPQHF. As DNA, the CDR3 is TGTGCCAGCACTGCGACAGGGTCGGGTCAGCCCCAGCATTTT.

The chain carries TRBV6-6 and TRBJ2-1, with 10 bases fitting TRBD2. With V trimmed by 6 bases and J by 6 bases, 8 bases remained unmatched. The CDR3 contains 15 residues. Germline V gene lookup returns CDR1 MNHNY and CDR2 SVGAGI (reference sequence). Here the CDR3 DNA reads TGTGCCAGCAGGTCTAGCGGGAGCGGATCCAATGAGCAGTTCTTC. The encoded protein is CASRSSGSGSNEQFF.

The rearrangement uses TRBV2 and TRBJ2-1; 11 bases are shared with TRBD1. Trimming at V came to 6 bases and at J to 2 bases, leaving 15 bases not matched to a gene. This CDR3 has 19 residues. The germline gives CDR1 SNHLY, CDR2 FYNNEI. CDR3 in DNA: TGTGCCAGCAGCGATCGGGACAGGGGGATCAAACAAACCTACAATGAGCAGTTCTTC. Translating it yields CASSDRDRGIKQTYNEQFF.

The chain is built from TRBV19 and TRBJ2-7; 11 bases fit TRBD2. The germline V gene has CDR1 LNHDA and CDR2 SQIVND (reference sequence). V was pared by 10 bases and J by 6 bases, with 11 bases of the junction left unmatched. This CDR3 region has 14 residues. The chain's CDR3 is CATHSGRATGEQYF. The CDR3 DNA follows: TGTGCCACCCATAGCGGGAGGGCCACAGGCGAGCAGTACTTC.

The genes are TRBV13 and TRBJ2-7, with D possibly matching TRBD2 (5 bases). This CDR3 is built from 15 residues. Trimming stripped 5 bases from V and 3 bases from J, with 17 bases between. Germline CDR1 PRHDT, CDR2 FYEKMQ (reference sequence). The CDR3 reads CASSQMRVAHYEQYF. The CDR3 DNA is TGTGCCAGCAGCCAGATGCGGGTTGCCCACTACGAGCAGTACTTC.

V usage is TRBV5-6 and J usage is TRBJ2-1; D not certain. Trimming stripped 0 bases from V and 7 bases from J, with 11 bases between. Germline V gene data show CDR1 as SGHDT and CDR2 as YYEEEE. The CDR3 spans 14 residues. The CDR3 DNA sequence: TGTGCCAGCAGCTTGGTTGGGGTAAGGAATGAGCAGTTCTTC. Its protein is CASSLVGVRNEQFF.

With respect to this clone: This sample includes further DNA sequences coding for the same CDR3. The chain links TRBV27 to TRBJ1-5, with TRBD1 identical over 8 bases. After removal of 5 bases from V and 2 bases from J, the junction contained 5 bases not matched to a gene. Germline V lookup: CDR1 MNHEY, CDR2 SMNVEV (reference sequence). This CDR3 is 15 amino acids long. CDR3 residues: CASSPSTGGNQPQHF. Written as DNA, the CDR3 is TGTGCCAGCAGTCCTTCGACAGGGGGCAATCAGCCCCAGCATTTT.

This clone is a singleton in its sample. The gene calls are TRBV14 and TRBJ2-7; D remains ambiguous. Looked up from germline, CDR1 is SGHDN and CDR2 is FVKESK. V was shortened by 3 bases and J by 3 bases, with 9 bases between the two germline ends. The CDR3 spans 13 residues. The CDR3 nucleotides read TGTGCCAGCAGCCACCTTGAGGACTACGAGCAGTACTTC. Its protein product is CASSHLEDYEQYF.

J is TRBJ2-2 and V is TRBV11-3; 7 bases line up with TRBD1. Looked up from germline, CDR1 is SGHNT and CDR2 is YENEEA. Trimming cost V 3 bases and J 4 bases; bases outside gene matches: 11. The CDR3 contains 17 residues. The CDR3 region has the DNA TGTGCCAGCAGCTTCACGACAGGGTCAATAGTCACCGGGGAGCTGTTTTTT. This encodes CASSFTTGSIVTGELFF.

This sequence joins TRBV7-9 and TRBJ1-4; D possibly corresponds to TRBD1 (5 bases). The ends were cut back, 4 bases at V and 8 bases at J, with 11 bases in the middle. The CDR3 has 13 residues. Germline values: CDR1 SEHNR, CDR2 FQNEAQ (reference sequence). CDR3: CASSWGRDEKLFF. The CDR3 DNA follows: TGTGCCAGCAGCTGGGGACGTGACGAAAAACTGTTTTTT.

This rearrangement joins TRBV27 to TRBJ2-7; tentatively, D is TRBD2 (6 bases). The germline gives CDR1 MNHEY, CDR2 SMNVEV (reference sequence). Between the trimmed V and J ends, which lost 4 bases and 5 bases, there was a span of 18 bases. This CDR3 comprises 15 residues. The CDR3 sequence: CASSSSGTANHEQYF. The CDR3 DNA reads as TGTGCCAGCAGTTCATCAGGGACTGCCAACCACGAGCAGTACTTC.

The chain combines TRBV28 with TRBJ1-1; 7 nucleotides line up with TRBD1. The V gene's germline CDR1 is MDHEN and CDR2 SYDVKM. V lost 1 base, J lost 4 bases, and 3 bases stayed unmatched. CDR3 size: 14 residues. The CDR3 spells CASSLFRTGTEAFF. The CDR3 DNA sequence: TGTGCCAGCAGTTTATTTAGGACAGGCACTGAAGCTTTCTTT.

V gene TRBV4-1 combines with J gene TRBJ2-2; D is ambiguous. The germline V and J ends were trimmed by 1 base and 3 bases, with 9 bases remaining between them. The CDR3 contains 15 residues. Germline V lookup: CDR1 MGHRA, CDR2 YSYEKL. The CDR3 DNA follows: TGCGCCAGCAGCCAAGGCCTCCATGACACCGGGGAGCTGTTTTTT. As protein: CASSQGLHDTGELFF.

The chain has TRBV4-1 and TRBJ2-7, with unresolved D. V was shortened by 0 bases and J by 0 bases, with 9 bases between the two germline ends. The germline gives CDR1 MGHRA, CDR2 YSYEKL. This CDR3 has 15 amino acids. CDR3 DNA sequence: TGCGCCAGCAGCCAAGAACCTTACAGCTCCTACGAGCAGTACTTC. This gives the protein CASSQEPYSSYEQYF.

The rearrangement links TRBV15 to TRBJ2-7; a possible D gene is TRBD2 (6 bases). The CDR3 covers 14 residues. Trimming took 5 bases from V and 2 from J, leaving 13 bases between them. The germline V gene has CDR1 LNHNV and CDR2 YYDKDF (reference sequence). The CDR3 nucleotides read TGTGCCACCAGCCCAACGCGGGGCACCTACGAGCAGTACTTC. It yields the protein CATSPTRGTYEQYF.

V and J are TRBV6-5 and TRBJ1-1; D remains unclear. V gave up 0 bases and J gave up 0 bases, with 5 bases separating them. Germline V gene data show CDR1 as MNHEY and CDR2 as SVGAGI. This CDR3 comprises 14 residues. The CDR3 protein is CASSYSSLNTEAFF. The CDR3 DNA follows: TGTGCCAGCAGTTACTCCAGTTTGAACACTGAAGCTTTCTTT.

The chain couples TRBV11-1 to TRBJ2-3; TRBD1 or TRBD2 may be the D gene (5 bases each). The CDR3 is made up of 13 amino acids. Between the trimmed V and J ends, which lost 8 bases and 4 bases, there was a span of 13 bases. Germline V gene sequence: CDR1 SGHAT, CDR2 FQDESV (reference sequence). The CDR3 is CASSGGFPDTQYF. The CDR3 DNA follows: TGTGCCAGCTCTGGGGGTTTCCCAGATACGCAGTATTTT.

V and J are TRBV7-8 and TRBJ2-5, with D perhaps matching TRBD1 or TRBD2 (5 bases each). The CDR3 sequence is 15 residues long. Germline loops: CDR1 SGHVS, CDR2 FQNEAQ. The V and J ends lost 5 bases and 4 bases respectively, with 17 bases between them. CDR3 sequence: CASSPLGGLSETQYF. CDR3 DNA: TGTGCCAGCAGCCCGCTTGGGGGTTTATCAGAGACCCAGTACTTC.

The chain employs TRBV6-5 and TRBJ1-2, with no clear D. The CDR3 spans 14 residues. V shed 2 bases and J shed 2 bases, with 9 bases lying between them. The V gene's germline CDR1 is MNHEY and CDR2 SVGAGI. The CDR3 spells CASSYIPANYGYTF. The DNA of the CDR3 is TGTGCCAGCAGTTACATCCCGGCGAACTATGGCTACACCTTC.

The chain recombines TRBV9 with TRBJ2-1; 7 nucleotides line up with TRBD1. Per the germline V gene, CDR1 is SGDLS and CDR2 is YYNGEE. V dropped 1 base and J dropped 9; count of bases not matched to a gene: 25. The CDR3 is made up of 20 amino acids. The CDR3 DNA is TGTGCCAGCAGCGTACTCGACAGGGTAGTCGGGCTGAGGGCCCTAACTGAGCAGTTCTTC. It specifies CASSVLDRVVGLRALTEQFF.

V and J are TRBV27 and TRBJ2-2; D gene unclear. This CDR3 has 12 residues. Germline loops: CDR1 MNHEY, CDR2 SMNVEV (reference sequence). V lost 3 bases, J lost 6 bases, and 5 bases lay in between. Here the CDR3 reads CASSFQAGELFF. Written as DNA, the CDR3 is TGTGCCAGCAGTTTTCAGGCCGGGGAGCTGTTTTTT.

A word on this clone: Other DNA variants within this sample encode the same CDR3. The rearrangement links TRBV9 to TRBJ1-4, with D unclear. The CDR3 spans 15 residues. Germline V lookup: CDR1 SGDLS, CDR2 YYNGEE. Trimming removed 0 bases at V and 0 bases at J, with 6 bases between. CDR3 sequence (DNA): TGTGCCAGCAGCGTAGGGGGATCAACTAATGAAAAACTGTTTTTT. Encoded protein: CASSVGGSTNEKLFF.

The chain carries TRBV7-6 and TRBJ2-1; D call uncertain. The CDR3 has 16 residues. The V gene lost 0 bases and the J gene lost 0 bases, with 9 bases spanning the gap. Germline V lookup: CDR1 SGHVS, CDR2 FNYEAQ. The CDR3: CASSLAGRSSYNEQFF. CDR3 sequence (DNA): TGTGCCAGCAGCTTAGCTGGGCGGAGCTCCTACAATGAGCAGTTCTTC. Complete variable domain (other parts from reference TRBV7-6 and TRBJ2-1): GAGVSQSPRYKVTKRGQDVALRCDPISGHVSLYWYRQALGQGPEFLTYFNYEAQQDKSGLPNDRFSAERPEGSISTLTIQRTEQRDSAMYRCASSLAGRSSYNEQFFGPGTRLTVL.

For this clone: At one of its ends the junction is not consistent with the germline gene, which may arise from a read error. The chain is built from TRBV19 and TRBJ2-7; D may be TRBD2 (6 bases). CDR3 length equals 11 residues. Germline V gene lookup returns CDR1 LNHDA and CDR2 SQIVND (reference sequence). In DNA, the CDR3 is TGTGCCAGTAGTATAGGAGAAGGACTAATCTTC. Protein sequence: CASSIGEGLIF. The complete variable domain, with remaining parts taken from reference TRBV19 and TRBJ2-7, reads DGGITQSPKYLFRKEGQNVTLSCEQNLNHDAMYWYRQDPGQGLRLIYYSQIVNDFQKGDIAEGYSVSREKKESFPLTVTSAQKNPTAFYLCASSIGEGLIFGPGTRLTVT.

V usage is TRBV28 and J usage is TRBJ2-7; D unresolved. Germline V lookup: CDR1 MDHEN, CDR2 SYDVKM. The CDR3 has 12 amino acids. Deletions cut 4 bases from V and 3 bases from J, with 7 bases between. CDR3 coding DNA: TGTGCCAGCAGTTCCCGCGACTACGAGCAGTACTTC. Residues: CASSSRDYEQYF.

The chain links TRBV30 to TRBJ2-5; TRBD2 is a possible D gene (6 bases). The end of the DNA fits TRBJ2-7 better, so the J call may be wrong. CDR3 length equals 13 residues. Germline-derived CDR1 and CDR2 are GTSNPN and SVGIG (reference sequence). This CDR3 is CAWSIWGEYEQYF. CDR3 sequence (DNA): TGTGCCTGGAGTATCTGGGGGGAATACGAGCAGTACTTC.

The chain links TRBV4-1 to TRBJ2-7; 11 bases line up with TRBD1. V shed 4 bases and J 4 bases; nucleotides not matched to a gene: 6. The germline CDR1 and CDR2 sequences are MGHRA and YSYEKL. CDR3 length equals 15 residues. In DNA, the CDR3 is TGCGCCAGCAGCCCCCGGACAGGGGGCTTATACGAGCAGTACTTC. This codes for CASSPRTGGLYEQYF.